This TCR beta chain was obtained from a study of cytomegalovirus exposure and HLA in healthy donors (dated by TCRdb to the late 2010s). Study-wide context: In an earlier analysis of under 600 of the donors, 276 Gb of sequence data and approximately 100 million unique TCR beta sequences from about 190 million T cells were reported. An early release that covered several hundred HLA-typed donors contained about 300 gigabases of sequencing data and tens of millions of unique TCR sequences. Among the roughly 400 genotyped donors, 75% to 90% belonged to the genetic ancestry cluster associated with self-reported Caucasian donors. The study aimed to test whether signatures of past pathogen exposure could be identified by cataloging public T cell receptors. The T cell repertoires of some 700 subjects were profiled by immunosequencing and related to cytomegalovirus serostatus. In addition to the first cohort of 650 to 750 subjects, a separate validation cohort of 100 to 150 different subjects was used. High-throughput TCR immunosequencing, statistical association of individual TCRs with disease status, and machine learning were combined to predict cytomegalovirus infection status. A later analysis re-analyzed previously published TCR beta repertoires from approximately 700 donors and added high-resolution HLA genotyping to study TCR occurrence patterns. Rather than using new phenotypic data, the later analysis identified candidate immune exposures from TCR beta sequences and from how often those sequences occurred across donors. An earlier analysis of nearly 600 of the donors applied high-throughput TCR beta sequencing to assess whether each TCR beta V gene segment acted as functional or pseudogenic. Alongside the repertoire data, information on donor age, sex, ethnicity and CMV serostatus was compiled. A later genetic analysis took genome-wide SNP genotypes for about 55% of the roughly 670 donors and used that subset as a discovery cohort. All discovery cohort repertoires had been generated using a single sequencing platform. Class I and class II HLA loci were covered by the typing at four-digit resolution. The number of typed donors differed by locus: about 629-630 for A, B, C, DRB1 and DQB1; some 540 for DQA1; roughly 600 for DPA1; and some 430 for DPB1. A few DR-DQ haplotypes were treated as single units for association and clustering because of strong linkage in the cohort. Among roughly 400 genotyped donors of the cohort, an average of about 240,000 unique TCR beta nucleotide sequences were sequenced per donor, roughly 20% of them non-productive. Points the paper makes about the study in general: According to a later analysis, parvovirus B19, influenza, CMV and Epstein-Barr virus appeared linked to several top co-occurrence clusters. Because some donors lacked HLA typing at each locus, the association tests relied only on the typed subset. The authors suggested that the approach could potentially be generalized to other disease states and immunological phenotypes. The classifier was reported to diagnose cytomegalovirus status with high specificity and sensitivity in both the original and validation cohorts. The study gave a list of about 150 TCR beta chains associated with cytomegalovirus. A few of the identified cytomegalovirus-associated TCR beta chains were confirmed in vitro to be specific for cytomegalovirus antigens. Specific HLA alleles were associated with 16,951 TCR beta sequences at a false discovery rate of 0.05 in a later analysis. For the cohort, immune exposure information was limited to CMV serostatus. A cluster of highly shared sequence variants was judged likely to be a technical artifact of the sequencing pipeline. Most CMV-associated TCR beta chains appeared to be HLA-restricted in a later analysis, and the HLA associations seemed to be driven largely by CMV exposure. Because counts were too low, some 16 rarely observed V segments, including chromosome 9 orphons, were excluded from the earlier analysis of 587 of the donors. A further reported finding was that TCR beta sequences accurately predicted the HLA-A and HLA-B alleles for most subjects in the first cohort. Broadly in line with IMGT annotations, most TCR beta V segments showed up in productive rearrangements about 87% or about 30% of the time in an earlier analysis of 587 of the donors. This cohort had only TCR beta chains sequenced, and the lack of alpha or paired-chain data limited which features could be detected. Most TCR sequences were seen in very few donors, while some public TCRs were found in many individuals. In a later genetic analysis, fewer N-insertions in productive TCRs were reported among donors in an Asian-associated ancestry cluster than the roughly 700-donor mean. Linkage disequilibrium might explain the correlated functional status among segregating V segments, but an unknown experimental factor could not be excluded. A later analysis found that HLA-associated TCR beta chains were more clonally expanded and had lower generation probabilities than equally common non-associated chains. A later genetic analysis associated a missense DCLRE1C variant with V-gene and J-gene trimming of TCR beta chains, and an independent cohort replicated the association. Strong co-occurrence of HLA alleles, especially DR and DQ, made assigning TCR associations to individual alleles difficult. In a later analysis, the rate of TCR association differed among HLA loci, with DRB1 alleles having the most associated TCRs and HLA-C alleles having the fewest. Some IMGT-functional V segments, including TRBV6-2 and TRBV6-3, could not be distinguished by the 87-base-pair reads and were therefore excluded. Roughly uniform sequencing depth across donors was assumed in presence/absence analyses, although this assumption may not hold.

Concerning this clone itself: No cognate antigen has been identified for it. No base qualities exist here, and no much larger clone lies one base off it.

The cohort was made up of several hundred healthy bone marrow donors. All cohort members were sampled while nominally healthy, although unrecorded immune exposures were likely present. The donor tested CMV seropositive, placing the donor among the 289 seropositive members of the cohort. A peripheral blood sample was provided by each donor, and peripheral blood mononuclear cells were used for TCR beta sequencing. The Qiagen DNeasy Blood Extraction Kit was used to extract genomic DNA from the blood cell samples. Looking up the germline V gene yields CDR1 SGDLS and CDR2 YYNGEE. The V end gives up 0 bases and the J end 4 bases, leaving 5 bases in the junction not matched to a gene. The CDR3 runs 15 amino acids, cysteine and phenylalanine included. Only the CDR3 region is kept as DNA, spanning 45 bases read in frame from base 1. Library preparation used the immunoSEQ multiplex PCR assay. A mixture of 60 forward primers for TCR Vbeta segments and 13 reverse primers for TCR Jbeta segments was used in the multiplex PCR. A multiplex PCR assay on genomic DNA amplified the CDR3 region of rearranged TCR beta genes. On the Illumina HiSeq System, the amplified TCR beta libraries were sequenced as 87-base-pair reads. As for how the authors treated the data: A later analysis counted about 80 million unique TCR beta chains across the 666 repertoires, and roughly 10 million of these chains were shared by at least two donors. Raw reads were error-corrected and collapsed into unique sequences with a nearest-neighbor algorithm that merged closely related sequences to remove PCR and sequencing errors. Alignment of CDR3 sequences to IMGT reference sequences was used to assign V, D and J gene segments. For a sequence to be retained, a match of at least six nucleotides to both a V gene segment and a J gene segment was required. Rearrangements were called productive when the CDR3 lacked stop codons and stayed in frame with V and J; all others were non-productive. Following IMGT convention, CDR3 was defined as the stretch from the second conserved V-encoded cysteine to the conserved J-encoded phenylalanine. The earlier analysis of approximately 500 of the donors excluded sequences that lacked an unambiguous match to a single V gene segment. In an earlier analysis of 587 of the donors, a V segment was called functional when productive rearrangements were above 56.7%, and segregating when the standard deviation between donors exceeded 5%. A statistical classification framework was built for diagnosing cytomegalovirus status from the catalog of TCR beta chain sequences. V and J gene assignment, in a later analysis, came from comparing TCR nucleotide sequences with IMGT/GENE-DB human TR gene sequences. In a later analysis, CDR3 sequences and most-parsimonious VDJ recombination scenarios were assigned using the TCRdist pipeline. In a later analysis, every TCR beta chain was defined by the combination of its CDR3 amino acid sequence and its V-gene family, and reads without a unique V-gene family were dropped. To address suspected cross-contamination and a sequencing artifact, a later analysis removed around 600 highly shared, low-generation-probability nucleotide sequences. In a later analysis, a clonal expansion index was calculated for each public chain from normalized within-repertoire ranks of inferred template counts. A later analysis computed generation probabilities with a VDJ recombination model fitted to out-of-frame rearrangements, and checked the results against IGoR. In a later analysis, hypergeometric tests were used to score TCR-TCR, TCR-HLA and TCR-CMV co-occurrence, with a repertoire-size bias correction applied to TCR pairs. To estimate false discovery rates, a later analysis permuted the HLA or CMV assignments 20 times. In a later analysis, co-occurring TCRs were grouped using DBSCAN, with TCRdist sequence similarity added in when clustering inside HLA-allele-positive subsets. Co-occurrence clustering excluded repertoires with fewer than 30,000 or more than 120,000 public chains, plus five with anomalous nucleotide sharing. TCRdb took this table from immuneACCESS and kept in-frame rearrangements with V and J called. Such tables lack part of the clones; where checked against another copy, unresolved V genes explain under half of the gap, and the rest is unexplained. V and J calls and clone size are as listed in that table; D and trimming were resolved from the DNA. The sample includes about 64,000 clones, with under 80% observed a single time. The ten most abundant clones make up more than 5% of the sample.

The rearrangement joined TRBV9 to TRBJ2-7; 9 bases in the junction line up with TRBD1. Sequencing input: PBMCs. This receptor was obtained from a male donor in good health and CMV-seropositive. The CDR3 protein: CASSVDGTGSYEQYF. The DNA reads as follows: TGTGCCAGCAGCGTAGACGGGACAGGGTCTTACGAGCAGTACTTC. Supplemented by the reference TRBV9 and TRBJ2-7 proteins around the CDR3, the complete variable domain is DSGVTQTPKHLITATGQRVTLRCSPRSGDLSVYWYQQSLDQGLQFLIQYYNGEERAKGNILERFSAQQFPDLHSELNLSSLELGDSALYFCASSVDGTGSYEQYFGPGTRLTVT.